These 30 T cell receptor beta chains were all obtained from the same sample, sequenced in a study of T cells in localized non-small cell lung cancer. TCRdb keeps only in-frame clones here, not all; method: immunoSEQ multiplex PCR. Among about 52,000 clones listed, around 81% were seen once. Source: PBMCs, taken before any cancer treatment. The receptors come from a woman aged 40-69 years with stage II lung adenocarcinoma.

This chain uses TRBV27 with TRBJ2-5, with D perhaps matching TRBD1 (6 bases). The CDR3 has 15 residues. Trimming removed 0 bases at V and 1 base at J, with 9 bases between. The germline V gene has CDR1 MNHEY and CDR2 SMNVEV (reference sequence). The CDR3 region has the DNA TGTGCCAGCAGTTTATCCAGACAGGTCCAAGAGACCCAGTACTTC. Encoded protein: CASSLSRQVQETQYF.

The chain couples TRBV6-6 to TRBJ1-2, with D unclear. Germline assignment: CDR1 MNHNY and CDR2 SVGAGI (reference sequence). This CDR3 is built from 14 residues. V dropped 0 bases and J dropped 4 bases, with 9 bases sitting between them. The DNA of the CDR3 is TGTGCCAGCAGTTACTCTGGCCAGAGCTATGGCTACACCTTC. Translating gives CASSYSGQSYGYTF.

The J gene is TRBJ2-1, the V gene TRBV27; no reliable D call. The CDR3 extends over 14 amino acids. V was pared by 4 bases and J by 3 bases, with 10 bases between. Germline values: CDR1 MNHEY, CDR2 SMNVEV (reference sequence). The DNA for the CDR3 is TGTGCCAGCAGTTCCGGGTACGGCTACAATGAGCAGTTCTTC. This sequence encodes CASSSGYGYNEQFF.

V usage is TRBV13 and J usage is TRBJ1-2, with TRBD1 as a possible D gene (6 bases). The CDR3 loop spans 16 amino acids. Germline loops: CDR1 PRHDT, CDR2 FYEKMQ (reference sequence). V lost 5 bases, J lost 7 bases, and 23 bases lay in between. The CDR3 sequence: CASSLRSILGTSGYTF. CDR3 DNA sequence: TGTGCCAGCAGCCTTAGATCTATTCTTGGGACAAGTGGCTACACCTTC.

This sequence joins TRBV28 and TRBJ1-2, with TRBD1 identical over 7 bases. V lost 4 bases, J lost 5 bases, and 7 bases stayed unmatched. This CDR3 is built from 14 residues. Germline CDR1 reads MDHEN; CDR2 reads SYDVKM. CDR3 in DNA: TGTGCCAGCAGTTCGTCAACAGGGGTTTATGGCTACACCTTC. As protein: CASSSSTGVYGYTF.

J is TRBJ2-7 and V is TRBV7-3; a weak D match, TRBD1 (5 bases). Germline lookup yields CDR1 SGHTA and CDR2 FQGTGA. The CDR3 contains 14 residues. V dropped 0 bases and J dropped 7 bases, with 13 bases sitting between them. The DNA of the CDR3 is TGTGCCAGCAGCTTAACTGGCAGGGCCACAGAGCAGTACTTC. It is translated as CASSLTGRATEQYF.

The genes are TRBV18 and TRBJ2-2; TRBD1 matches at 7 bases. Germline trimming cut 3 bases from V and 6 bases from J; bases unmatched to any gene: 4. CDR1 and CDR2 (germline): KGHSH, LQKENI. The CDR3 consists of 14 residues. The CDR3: CASSPNRGAGELFF. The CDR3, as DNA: TGTGCCAGCTCACCGAACAGGGGTGCCGGGGAGCTGTTTTTT.

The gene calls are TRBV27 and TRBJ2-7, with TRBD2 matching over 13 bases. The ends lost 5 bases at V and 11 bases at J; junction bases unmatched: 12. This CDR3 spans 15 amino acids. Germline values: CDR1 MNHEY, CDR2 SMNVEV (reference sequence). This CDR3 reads CASSMGLAGISKKYF. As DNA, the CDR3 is TGTGCCAGCAGTATGGGACTAGCGGGGATTAGTAAAAAGTACTTC.

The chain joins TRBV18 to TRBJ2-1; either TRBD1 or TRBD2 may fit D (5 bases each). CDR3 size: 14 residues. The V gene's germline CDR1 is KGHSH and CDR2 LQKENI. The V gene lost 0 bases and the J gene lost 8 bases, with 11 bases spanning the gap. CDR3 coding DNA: TGTGCCAGCTCACCACCGGGAACGGGGCATGAGCAGTTCTTC. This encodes CASSPPGTGHEQFF. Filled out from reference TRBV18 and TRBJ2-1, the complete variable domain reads NAGVMQNPRHLVRRRGQEARLRCSPMKGHSHVYWYRQLPEEGLKFMVYLQKENIIDESGMPKERFSAEFPKEGPSILRIQQVVRGDSAAYFCASSPPGTGHEQFFGPGTRLTVL.

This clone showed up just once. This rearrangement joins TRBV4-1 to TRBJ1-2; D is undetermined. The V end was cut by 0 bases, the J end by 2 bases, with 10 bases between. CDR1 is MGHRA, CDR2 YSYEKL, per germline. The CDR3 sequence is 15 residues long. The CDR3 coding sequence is TGCGCCAGCAGCCAAGAATTCCCGTTGAACTATGGCTACACCTTC. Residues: CASSQEFPLNYGYTF.

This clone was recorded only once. The CDR3 loop is CASSQGAWGGETDTQYF. The CDR3 coding sequence is TGCGCCAGCAGCCAAGGGGCTTGGGGCGGGGAAACAGATACGCAGTATTTT. The V call is TRBV4-3, the J call TRBJ2-3; perhaps TRBD2 as D (6 bases). This CDR3 region has 17 residues. V dropped 1 base and J dropped 3 bases, with 17 bases sitting between them. Germline V gives CDR1 LGHNA, CDR2 YSLEER.

This CDR3 reads CASSVAQGGIYEQYF. Written as DNA, the CDR3 is TGTGCCAGCAGCGTAGCTCAGGGCGGAATCTACGAGCAGTACTTC. V and J are TRBV9 and TRBJ2-7; perhaps TRBD1 as D (5 bases). Trimming stripped 0 bases from V and 3 bases from J, with 13 bases between. Germline CDR1 SGDLS, CDR2 YYNGEE. The CDR3 extends over 15 amino acids.

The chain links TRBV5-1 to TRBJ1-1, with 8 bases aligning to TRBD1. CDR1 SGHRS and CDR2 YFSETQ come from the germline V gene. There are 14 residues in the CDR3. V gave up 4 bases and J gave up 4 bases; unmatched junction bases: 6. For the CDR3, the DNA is TGCGCCAGCAGCCCCTCTACAGGGGGCACTGAAGCTTTCTTT. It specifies CASSPSTGGTEAFF.

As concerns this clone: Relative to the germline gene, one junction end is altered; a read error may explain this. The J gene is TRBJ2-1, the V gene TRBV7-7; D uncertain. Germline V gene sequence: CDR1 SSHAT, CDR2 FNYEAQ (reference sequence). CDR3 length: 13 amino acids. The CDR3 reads CASSLGPDNEQFF. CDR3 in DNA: TGTGCTAGCAGCTTAGGGCCGGACAATGAGCAGTTCTTC.

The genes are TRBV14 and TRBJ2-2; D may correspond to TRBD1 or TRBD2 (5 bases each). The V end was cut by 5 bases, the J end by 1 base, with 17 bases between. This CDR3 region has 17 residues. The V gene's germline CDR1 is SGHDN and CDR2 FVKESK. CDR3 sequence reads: CASSATGRRRNTGELFF. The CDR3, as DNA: TGTGCCAGCAGCGCAACGGGACGACGAAGGAACACCGGGGAGCTGTTTTTT. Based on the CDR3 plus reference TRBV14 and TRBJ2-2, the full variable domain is EAGVTQFPSHSVIEKGQTVTLRCDPISGHDNLYWYRRVMGKEIKFLLHFVKESKQDESGMPNNRFLAERTGGTYSTLKVQPAELEDSGVYFCASSATGRRRNTGELFFGEGSRLTVL.

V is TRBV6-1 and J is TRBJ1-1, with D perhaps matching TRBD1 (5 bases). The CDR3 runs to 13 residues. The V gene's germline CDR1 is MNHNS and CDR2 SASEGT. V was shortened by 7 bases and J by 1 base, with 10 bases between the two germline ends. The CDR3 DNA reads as TGTGCCAGCACCTCGACAGAGAACACTGAAGCTTTCTTT. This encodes CASTSTENTEAFF.

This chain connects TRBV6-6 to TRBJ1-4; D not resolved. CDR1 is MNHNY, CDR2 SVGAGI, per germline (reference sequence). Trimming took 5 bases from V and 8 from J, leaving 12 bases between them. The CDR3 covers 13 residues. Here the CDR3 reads CASSLTRNEKLFF. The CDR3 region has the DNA TGTGCCAGCAGTCTGACAAGGAACGAAAAACTGTTTTTT.

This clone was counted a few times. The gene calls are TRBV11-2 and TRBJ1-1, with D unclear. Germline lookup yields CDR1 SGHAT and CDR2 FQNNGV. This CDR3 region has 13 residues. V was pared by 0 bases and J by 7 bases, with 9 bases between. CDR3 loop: CASSLDRTNEAFF. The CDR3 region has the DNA TGTGCCAGCAGCTTAGATCGCACAAATGAAGCTTTCTTT.

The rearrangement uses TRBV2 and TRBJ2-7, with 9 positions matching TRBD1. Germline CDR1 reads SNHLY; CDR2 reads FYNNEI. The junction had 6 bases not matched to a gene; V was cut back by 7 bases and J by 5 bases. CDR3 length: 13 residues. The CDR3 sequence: CASIMDRGNEQYF. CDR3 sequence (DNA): TGTGCCAGCATAATGGACAGGGGTAACGAGCAGTACTTC.

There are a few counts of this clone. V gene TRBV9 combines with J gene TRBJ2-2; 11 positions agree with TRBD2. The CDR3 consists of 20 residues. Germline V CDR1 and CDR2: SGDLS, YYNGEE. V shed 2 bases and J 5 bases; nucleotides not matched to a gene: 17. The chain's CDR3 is CASSVLPGTSGGQWTGELFF. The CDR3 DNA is TGTGCCAGCAGCGTTCTCCCGGGCACTAGCGGGGGCCAATGGACCGGGGAGCTGTTTTTT.

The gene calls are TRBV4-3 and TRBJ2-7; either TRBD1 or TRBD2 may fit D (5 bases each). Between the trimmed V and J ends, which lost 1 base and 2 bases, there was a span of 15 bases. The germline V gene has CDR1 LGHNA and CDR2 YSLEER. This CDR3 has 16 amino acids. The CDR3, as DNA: TGCGCCAGCAGCCAAGTTGTTGGGGGTGAAACCTACGAGCAGTACTTC. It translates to CASSQVVGGETYEQYF.

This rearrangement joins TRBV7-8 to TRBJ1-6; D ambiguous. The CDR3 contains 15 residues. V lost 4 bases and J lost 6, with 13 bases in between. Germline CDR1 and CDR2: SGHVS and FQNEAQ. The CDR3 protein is CASSYSTVANSPLHF. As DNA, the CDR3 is TGTGCCAGCAGCTATAGCACAGTCGCTAATTCACCCCTCCACTTT.

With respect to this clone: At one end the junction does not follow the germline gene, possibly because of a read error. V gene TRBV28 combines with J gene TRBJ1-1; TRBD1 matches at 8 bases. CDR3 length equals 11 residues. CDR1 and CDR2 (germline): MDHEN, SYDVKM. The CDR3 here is CASAPGGFLIF. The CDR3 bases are TGTGCCAGTGCCCCAGGGGGCTTTTTGATTTTT. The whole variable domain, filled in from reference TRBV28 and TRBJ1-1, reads DVKVTQSSRYLVKRTGEKVFLECVQDMDHENMFWYRQDPGLGLRLIYFSYDVKMKEKGDIPEGYSVSREKKERFSLILESASTNQTSMYLCASAPGGFLIFGQGTRLTVV.

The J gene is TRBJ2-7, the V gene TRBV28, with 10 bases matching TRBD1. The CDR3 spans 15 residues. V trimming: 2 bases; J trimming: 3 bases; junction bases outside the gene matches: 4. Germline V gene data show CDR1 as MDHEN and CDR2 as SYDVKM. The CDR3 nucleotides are TGTGCCAGCAGTTTAGTGGGGACAGGGGACTACGAGCAGTACTTC. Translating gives CASSLVGTGDYEQYF.

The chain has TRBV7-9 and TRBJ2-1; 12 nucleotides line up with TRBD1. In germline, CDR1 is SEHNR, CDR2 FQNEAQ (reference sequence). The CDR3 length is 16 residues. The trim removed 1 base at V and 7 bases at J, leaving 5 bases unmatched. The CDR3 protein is CASSLDGTGGENEQFF. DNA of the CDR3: TGTGCCAGCAGCTTAGATGGGACAGGGGGCGAGAATGAGCAGTTCTTC.

CDR3 nucleotide sequence: TGTGCTAGTGGTTTGGGGCGGGGTCCCTACAATGAGCAGTTCTTC. It specifies CASGLGRGPYNEQFF. V and J are TRBV12-5 and TRBJ2-1; a weak D match, TRBD2 (6 bases). CDR1 is LGHNT and CDR2 is FRNRAP in the germline V gene. Deletions cut 1 base from V and 2 bases from J, with 9 bases between. The CDR3 runs to 15 residues.

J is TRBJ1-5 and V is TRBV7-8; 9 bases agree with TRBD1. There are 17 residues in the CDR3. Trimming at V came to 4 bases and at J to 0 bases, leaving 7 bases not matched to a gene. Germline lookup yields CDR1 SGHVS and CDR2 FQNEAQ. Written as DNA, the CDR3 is TGTGCCAGCAGCTCCCGGACAGGGGAGGTTAGCAATCAGCCCCAGCATTTT. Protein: CASSSRTGEVSNQPQHF.

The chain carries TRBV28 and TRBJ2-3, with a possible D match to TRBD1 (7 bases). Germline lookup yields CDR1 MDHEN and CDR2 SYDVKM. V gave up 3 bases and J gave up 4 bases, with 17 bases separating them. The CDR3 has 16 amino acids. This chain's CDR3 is CASSFGGTGEADTQYF. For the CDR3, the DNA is TGTGCCAGCAGTTTTGGGGGAACAGGGGAGGCAGATACGCAGTATTTT.

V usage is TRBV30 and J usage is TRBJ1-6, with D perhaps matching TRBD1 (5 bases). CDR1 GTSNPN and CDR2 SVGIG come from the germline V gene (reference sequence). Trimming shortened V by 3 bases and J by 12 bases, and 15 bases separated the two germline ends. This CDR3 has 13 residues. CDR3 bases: TGTGCCTGGAGGGGCGGGGGATTGGGACCCCTCCACTTT. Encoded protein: CAWRGGGLGPLHF. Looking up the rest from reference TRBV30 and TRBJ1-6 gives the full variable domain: SQTIHQWPATLVQPVGSPLSLECTVEGTSNPNLYWYRQAAGRGLQLLFYSVGIGQISSEVPQNLSASRPQDRQFILSSKKLLLSDSGFYLCAWRGGGLGPLHFGNGTRLTVT.

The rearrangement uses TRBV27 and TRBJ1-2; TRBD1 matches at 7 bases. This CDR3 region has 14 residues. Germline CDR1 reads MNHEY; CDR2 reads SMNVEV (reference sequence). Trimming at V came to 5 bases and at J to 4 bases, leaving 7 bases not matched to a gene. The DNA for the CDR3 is TGTGCCAGCAGTGAAACAGGGGTTAGCTATGGCTACACCTTC. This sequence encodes CASSETGVSYGYTF.